The 3 T cell receptor beta chains listed next were all sequenced from one sample in a study of OX40 agonist ivuxolimab in advanced cancers. TCRdb's copy holds only in-frame clones and misses some; the assay was immunoSEQ multiplex PCR. Of over 60,000 clones in the sample, roughly 85% were seen once. The material sequenced was CD4+ or CD8+ T cells sorted from blood, taken in a trial of the OX40 agonist ivuxolimab. All receptors derive from an adult with an advanced solid tumor such as melanoma, head and neck, liver or kidney cancer.

The chain combines TRBV5-1 with TRBJ1-1, with 8 bases aligning to TRBD1. V lost 4 bases, J lost 0 bases, and 5 bases stayed unmatched. The germline CDR1 and CDR2 sequences are SGHRS and YFSETQ. This CDR3 has 15 amino acids. In DNA form, the CDR3 reads TGCGCCAGCAGCCGTGGGACAGGATTGAACACTGAAGCTTTCTTT. It specifies CASSRGTGLNTEAFF. Supplemented by reference TRBV5-1 and TRBJ1-1, the full variable domain reads KAGVTQTPRYLIKTRGQQVTLSCSPISGHRSVSWYQQTPGQGLQFLFEYFSETQRNKGNFPGRFSGRQFSNSRSEMNVSTLELGDSALYLCASSRGTGLNTEAFFGQGTRLTVV.

This clone was recorded only once. This chain links TRBV5-1 with TRBJ1-6, with D unclear. CDR1 is SGHRS and CDR2 is YFSETQ in the germline V gene. The CDR3 is 15 amino acids. The germline V and J ends were trimmed by 1 base and 0 bases, with 5 bases remaining between them. The CDR3 spells CASSLTSSYNSPLHF. CDR3 coding DNA: TGCGCCAGCAGCTTGACTAGCTCCTATAATTCACCCCTCCACTTT.

The rearrangement uses TRBV2 and TRBJ1-2; D is ambiguous. Germline-derived CDR1 and CDR2 are SNHLY and FYNNEI. The CDR3 sequence is 13 residues long. Trimming removed 7 bases at V and 6 bases at J, with 15 bases between. As DNA, the CDR3 is TGTGCCAGCAAAGTAGGAGGTGGGGATGGCTACACCTTC. Translating gives CASKVGGGDGYTF.